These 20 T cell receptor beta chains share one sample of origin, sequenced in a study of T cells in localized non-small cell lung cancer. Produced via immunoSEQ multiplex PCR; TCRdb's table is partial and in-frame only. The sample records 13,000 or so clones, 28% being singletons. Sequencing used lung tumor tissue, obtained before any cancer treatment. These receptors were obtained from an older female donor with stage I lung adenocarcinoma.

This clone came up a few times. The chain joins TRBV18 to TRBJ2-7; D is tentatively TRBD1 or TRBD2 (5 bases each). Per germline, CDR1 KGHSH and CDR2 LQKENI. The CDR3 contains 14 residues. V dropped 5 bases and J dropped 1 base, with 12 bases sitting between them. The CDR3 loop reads CASSAWGSSYEQYF. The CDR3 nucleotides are TGTGCCAGCTCAGCATGGGGGAGTTCCTACGAGCAGTACTTC.

The CDR3 DNA is TGTGCCAGTAGTACGGCGGACCAGCCCCAGCATTTT. Its translation: CASSTADQPQHF. The chain is built from TRBV19 and TRBJ1-5; D is ambiguous. CDR1 LNHDA and CDR2 SQIVND come from the germline V gene (reference sequence). V dropped 4 bases and J dropped 7 bases, with 8 bases sitting between them. This CDR3 region has 12 residues.

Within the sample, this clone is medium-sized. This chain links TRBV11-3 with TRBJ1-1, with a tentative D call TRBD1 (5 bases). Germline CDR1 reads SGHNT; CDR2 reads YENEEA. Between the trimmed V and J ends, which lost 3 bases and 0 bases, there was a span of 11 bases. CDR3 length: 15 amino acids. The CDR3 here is CASSLGQNMNTEAFF. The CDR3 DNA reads TGTGCCAGCAGCTTGGGGCAGAACATGAACACTGAAGCTTTCTTT.

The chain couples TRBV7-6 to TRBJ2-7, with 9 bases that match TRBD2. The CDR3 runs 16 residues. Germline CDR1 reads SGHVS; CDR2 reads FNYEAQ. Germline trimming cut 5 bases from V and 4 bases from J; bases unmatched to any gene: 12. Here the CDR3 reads CASSPLSSGRWYEQYF. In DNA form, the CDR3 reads TGTGCCAGCAGCCCCCTCAGCAGCGGGAGGTGGTACGAGCAGTACTTC.

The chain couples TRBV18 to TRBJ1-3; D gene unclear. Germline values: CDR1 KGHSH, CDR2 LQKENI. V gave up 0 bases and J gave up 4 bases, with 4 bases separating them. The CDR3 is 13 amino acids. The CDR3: CASSPPGGNTIYF. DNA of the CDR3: TGTGCCAGCTCACCACCGGGGGGAAACACCATATATTTT.

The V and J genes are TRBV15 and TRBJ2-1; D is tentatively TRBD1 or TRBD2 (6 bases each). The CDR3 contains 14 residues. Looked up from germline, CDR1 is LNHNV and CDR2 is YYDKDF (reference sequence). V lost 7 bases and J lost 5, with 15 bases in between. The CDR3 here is CATTALGGNNEQFF. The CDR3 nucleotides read TGTGCCACCACGGCCCTAGGGGGGAACAATGAGCAGTTCTTC.

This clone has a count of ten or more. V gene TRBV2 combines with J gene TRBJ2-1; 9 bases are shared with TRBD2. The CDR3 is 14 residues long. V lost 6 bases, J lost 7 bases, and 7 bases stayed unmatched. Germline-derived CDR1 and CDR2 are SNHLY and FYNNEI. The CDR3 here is CASRGGLAGNEQFF. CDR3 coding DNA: TGTGCCAGCAGGGGGGGGCTAGCGGGAAATGAGCAGTTCTTC.

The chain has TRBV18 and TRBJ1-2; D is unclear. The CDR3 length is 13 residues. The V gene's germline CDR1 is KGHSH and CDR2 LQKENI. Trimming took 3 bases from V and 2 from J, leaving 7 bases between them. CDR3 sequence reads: CASSPGGNYGYTF. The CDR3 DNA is TGTGCCAGCTCACCGGGAGGRAACTATGGCTACACCTTC.

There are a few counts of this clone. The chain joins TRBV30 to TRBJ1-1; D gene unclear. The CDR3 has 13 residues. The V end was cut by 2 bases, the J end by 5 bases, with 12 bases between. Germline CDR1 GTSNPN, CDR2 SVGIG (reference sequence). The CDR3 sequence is CAWSRRRGTEAFF. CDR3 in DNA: TGTGCCTGGAGTCGTAGGCGAGGGACTGAAGCTTTCTTT.

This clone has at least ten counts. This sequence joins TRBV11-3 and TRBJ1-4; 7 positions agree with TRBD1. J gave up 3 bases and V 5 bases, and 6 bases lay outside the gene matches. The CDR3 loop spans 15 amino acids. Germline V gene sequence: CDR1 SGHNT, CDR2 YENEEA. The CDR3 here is CASSPHGTANEKLFF. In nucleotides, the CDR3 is TGTGCCAGCAGCCCCCACGGGACAGCTAATGAAAAACTGTTTTTT.

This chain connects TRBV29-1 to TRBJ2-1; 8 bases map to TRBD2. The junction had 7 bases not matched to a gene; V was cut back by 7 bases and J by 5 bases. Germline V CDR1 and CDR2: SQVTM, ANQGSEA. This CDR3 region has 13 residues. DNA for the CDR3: TGCAGCGGTTCGGGGGGGGCCCACAATGAGCAGTTCTTC. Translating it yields CSGSGGAHNEQFF.

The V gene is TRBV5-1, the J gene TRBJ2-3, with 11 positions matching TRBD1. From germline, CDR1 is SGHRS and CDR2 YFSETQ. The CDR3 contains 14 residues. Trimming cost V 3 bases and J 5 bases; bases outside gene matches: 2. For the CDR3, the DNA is TGCGCCAGCAGCTCCGGGACAGGGGGAGATACGCAGTATTTT. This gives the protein CASSSGTGGDTQYF.

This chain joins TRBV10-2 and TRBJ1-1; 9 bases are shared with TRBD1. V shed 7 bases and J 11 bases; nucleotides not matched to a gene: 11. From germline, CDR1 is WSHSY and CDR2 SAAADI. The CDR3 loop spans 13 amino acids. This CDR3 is CASKPGQGFLAFF. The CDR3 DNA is TGCGCCAGCAAGCCGGGACAGGGATTTCTGGCTTTCTTT.

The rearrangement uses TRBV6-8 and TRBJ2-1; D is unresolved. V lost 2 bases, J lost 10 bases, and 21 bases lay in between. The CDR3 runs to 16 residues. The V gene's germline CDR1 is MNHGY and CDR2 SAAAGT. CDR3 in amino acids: CASSYQFQTGAGEQFF. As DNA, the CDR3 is TGTGCCAGCAGTTACCAGTTCCAGACTGGCGCTGGGGAGCAGTTCTTC.

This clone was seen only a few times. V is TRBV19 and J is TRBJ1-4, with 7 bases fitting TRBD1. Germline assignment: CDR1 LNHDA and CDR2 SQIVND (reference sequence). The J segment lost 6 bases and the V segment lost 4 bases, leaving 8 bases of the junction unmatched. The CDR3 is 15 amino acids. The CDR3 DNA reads TGTGCCAGTAGTACCTACAGGGGCGTCGATGAAAAACTGTTTTTT. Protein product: CASSTYRGVDEKLFF.

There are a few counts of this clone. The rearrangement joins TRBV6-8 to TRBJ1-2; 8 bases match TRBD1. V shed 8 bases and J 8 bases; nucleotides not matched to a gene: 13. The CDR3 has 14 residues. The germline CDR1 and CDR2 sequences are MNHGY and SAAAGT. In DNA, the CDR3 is TGTGCCAGCCCGACAGGGGATAGAGACGGGGGCTACACCTTC. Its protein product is CASPTGDRDGGYTF.

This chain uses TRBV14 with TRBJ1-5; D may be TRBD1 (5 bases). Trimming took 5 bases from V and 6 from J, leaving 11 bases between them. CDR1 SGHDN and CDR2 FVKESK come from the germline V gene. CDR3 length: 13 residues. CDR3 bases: TGTGCCAGCAGCTCAGGGTTGACTCAGCCCCAGCATTTT. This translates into CASSSGLTQPQHF.

This chain's CDR3 is CASSIQGVNEQFF. Here the CDR3 DNA reads TGTGCCAGTAGTATACAGGGAGTCAATGAGCAGTTCTTC. The chain combines TRBV19 with TRBJ2-1; tentatively, D is TRBD1 or TRBD2 (5 bases each). From germline, CDR1 is LNHDA and CDR2 SQIVND (reference sequence). The CDR3 loop spans 13 amino acids. V was clipped by 2 bases and J by 6 bases, with 8 bases between them.

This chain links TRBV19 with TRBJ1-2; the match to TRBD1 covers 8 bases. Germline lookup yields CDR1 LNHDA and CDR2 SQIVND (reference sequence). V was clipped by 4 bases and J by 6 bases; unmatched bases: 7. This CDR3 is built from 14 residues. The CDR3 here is CASSKRVTGDGYTF. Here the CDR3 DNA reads TGTGCCAGTAGTAAACGTGTGACAGGGGATGGCTACACCTTC.

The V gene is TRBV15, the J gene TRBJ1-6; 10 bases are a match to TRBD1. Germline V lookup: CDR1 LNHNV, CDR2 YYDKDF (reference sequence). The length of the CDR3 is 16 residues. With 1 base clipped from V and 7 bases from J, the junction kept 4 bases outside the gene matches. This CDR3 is CATSRARDRGNSPLHF. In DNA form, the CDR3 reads TGTGCCACCAGCAGAGCAAGGGACAGGGGAAATTCACCCCTCCACTTT. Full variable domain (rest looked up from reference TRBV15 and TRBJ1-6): DAMVIQNPRYQVTQFGKPVTLSCSQTLNHNVMYWYQQKSSQAPKLLFHYYDKDFNNEADTPDNFQSRRPNTSFCFLDIRSPGLGDTAMYLCATSRARDRGNSPLHFGNGTRLTVT.